These 12 T cell receptor beta chains were sequenced from one sample in a study of blood T cell repertoires in COVID-19. TCRdb's copy holds only in-frame clones and misses some; the assay was immunoSEQ multiplex PCR. This sample has about 76,000 clones, with approximately 85% found just once. The specimen was peripheral blood. The receptors here all came from a man aged 50 or older with COVID-19, enrolled during active disease.

The chain couples TRBV6-5 to TRBJ2-7; TRBD1 agrees at 11 bases. The V segment lost 6 bases and the J segment 4 bases; nucleotides outside the gene matches: 8. This CDR3 has 15 amino acids. In germline, CDR1 is MNHEY, CDR2 SVGAGI. The DNA for the CDR3 is TGTGCCAGCAGGACCGCGGGACAGGGGGAATACGAGCAGTACTTC. It translates to CASRTAGQGEYEQYF.

The V call is TRBV5-6, the J call TRBJ2-5, with D possibly TRBD1 on 5 matching bases. CDR3 length: 14 amino acids. Trimming cost V 3 bases and J 2 bases, with 11 bases left between them. Germline-derived CDR1 and CDR2 are SGHDT and YYEEEE. This CDR3 is CASSWGSRQETQYF. The CDR3 bases are TGTGCCAGCAGCTGGGGCAGTCGACAAGAGACCCAGTACTTC.

This sequence joins TRBV5-1 and TRBJ1-1; 9 bases are shared with TRBD1. The CDR3 has 17 residues. Losses at the gene ends were 3 bases for V and 4 bases for J; bases not matched to a gene: 13. Per germline, CDR1 SGHRS and CDR2 YFSETQ. This CDR3 reads CASSSLGTGWMGTEAFF. DNA of the CDR3: TGCGCCAGCAGCTCCCTGGGGACAGGGTGGATGGGCACTGAAGCTTTCTTT.

The chain links TRBV5-1 to TRBJ1-4, with no clear D. Trimming took off 4 bases at V and 5 bases at J, with 18 bases between the two ends. The CDR3 extends over 16 amino acids. From germline, CDR1 is SGHRS and CDR2 YFSETQ. The CDR3 DNA sequence: TGCGCCAGCAGCCGGGTAGAAGGCCACCTAAATGAAAAACTGTTTTTT. Residues: CASSRVEGHLNEKLFF.

The rearrangement uses TRBV28 and TRBJ1-5; a possible D gene is TRBD1 (6 bases). Trimming left V 0 bases short and J 6 bases short, with 12 bases between. This CDR3 comprises 15 residues. The V gene's germline CDR1 is MDHEN and CDR2 SYDVKM. DNA of the CDR3: TGTGCCAGCAGTTTATGGGGGACATCGGGTCAGCCCCAGCATTTT. This encodes CASSLWGTSGQPQHF.

The chain couples TRBV4-2 to TRBJ2-7; D might be TRBD2 (6 bases). Per germline, CDR1 LGHNA and CDR2 YNFKEQ. The CDR3 has 13 amino acids. The V end lost 0 bases, the J end lost 7 bases, and 10 bases lay between the germline ends. CDR3 in DNA: TGTGCCAGCAGCCAAGATGGAGGGAGGGAGCAGTACTTC. The encoded protein is CASSQDGGREQYF.

The chain couples TRBV6-5 to TRBJ2-1, with 8 bases matching TRBD1. The V and J ends lost 5 bases and 2 bases, in that order; junction bases with no gene match: 5. The CDR3 runs to 15 residues. CDR1 MNHEY and CDR2 SVGAGI come from the germline V gene. CDR3 nucleotides: TGTGCCAGCAGTAGGACAGGGATGCCCTACAATGAGCAGTTCTTC. Its protein product is CASSRTGMPYNEQFF.

V is TRBV2 and J is TRBJ1-1, with TRBD1 identical over 7 bases. The germline V gene encodes CDR1 SNHLY and CDR2 FYNNEI. The CDR3 covers 14 residues. Losses at the gene ends were 9 bases for V and 3 bases for J; bases not matched to a gene: 10. CDR3 in amino acids: CASIGQATYTEAFF. CDR3 nucleotide sequence: TGTGCCAGTATCGGACAGGCGACCTACACTGAAGCTTTCTTT.

V usage is TRBV10-3 and J usage is TRBJ1-6; 10 nucleotides line up with TRBD1. Germline CDR1 is ENHRY and CDR2 is SYGVKD. The CDR3 is 13 amino acids. The ends lost 4 bases at V and 10 bases at J; junction bases unmatched: 1. CDR3 nucleotide sequence: TGTGCCATCAGTGGGGACAGGGGCTCACCCCTCCACTTT. Translated, it gives CAISGDRGSPLHF.

The rearrangement joins TRBV28 to TRBJ2-6; TRBD1 is a possible D gene (6 bases). V lost 4 bases and J lost 4, with 17 bases in between. Germline lookup yields CDR1 MDHEN and CDR2 SYDVKM. The CDR3 has 17 residues. The CDR3 here is CASSSAGDSSGANVLTF. The CDR3 nucleotides are TGTGCCAGCAGTTCCGCAGGGGATTCCAGCGGGGCCAACGTCCTGACTTTC.

The V gene is TRBV2, the J gene TRBJ1-4; TRBD1 matches at 7 bases. CDR1 SNHLY and CDR2 FYNNEI come from the germline V gene. The CDR3 extends over 15 amino acids. Trimming took 6 bases from V and 0 from J; bases not matched to a gene: 4. The CDR3 loop reads CASRNTGATNEKLFF. For the CDR3, the DNA is TGTGCCAGCAGGAATACAGGGGCAACTAATGAAAAACTGTTTTTT.

This chain uses TRBV5-4 with TRBJ1-5; tentatively, D is TRBD1 (6 bases). V was clipped by 5 bases and J by 3 bases, with 15 bases between them. This CDR3 has 15 amino acids. Germline V CDR1 and CDR2: SGHNT, YYREEE (reference sequence). This CDR3 reads CASSSSDRPNQPQHF. CDR3 nucleotide sequence: TGTGCCAGCAGTTCTTCTGACAGGCCCAATCAGCCCCAGCATTTT.